This T cell receptor beta chain was identified during a study of blood T cell repertoires in COVID-19 (dated by TCRdb to 2020 to 2021). Describing the broader study: The collaborator samples originated in the United States, Italy and Spain and spanned the acute and convalescent phases of COVID-19. A freely available public database, intended as a resource for researchers studying the immune response to SARS-CoV-2, is where the repertoires were released. Where HLA class I and class II types were available, the types were taken from metadata supplied by the sample provider, not from assay-based typing. Samples were obtained from the ongoing ImmuneRACE study (first 160 participants) and from 950 to 1,500 subjects provided by 6 global collaborators. The dataset comprised deeply sampled blood TCRbeta repertoires from subjects exposed to, actively infected with, or recovered from COVID-19. Nearly every sample came with metadata listing a de-identified subject ID, COVID-19 status, age in years and sex. The prospective study material was composed of cDNA or gDNA derived from T cells, B-cell-depleted T cells, or PBMCs. The study at large found these results: Clinical and demographic metadata were provided uncurated, with the amount varying by source and participant.

Each collaborating institution followed its own protocols to collect whole blood in K2EDTA tubes. For TCRbeta analysis, collaborators shipped samples in one of three forms: frozen whole blood, isolated PBMCs, or DNA extracted from either of those sample types. Turning to this clone: There is no known antigen for this receptor. The input lacks base qualities; no much larger clone sits a single base away.

TCRbeta CDR3 regions were amplified from genomic DNA by means of the immunoSEQ Assay, a bias-controlled multiplex PCR. The authors processed their data as follows. Nucleated cell counts per sample were estimated from amplification of reference gene primers within the assay. Sequence reads were collapsed and filtered to measure the absolute abundance of every unique TCRbeta CDR3 rearrangement. Productive Simpson clonality was computed per sample as the square root of Simpson's diversity index over productive rearrangements. The source is immuneACCESS, and TCRdb retained only in-frame sequences with V and J called. Part of the clones is not carried over; for the studies checked, unresolved V genes explain less than half of this, and the remainder is unexplained. From that table come the V and J calls and clone size; the DNA was used to work out D and trimming. For this sample there are tens of thousands of clones; approximately 76% appear just once. Of the sample, approximately 16% falls within the top ten clones.

For CDR1 and CDR2, the germline V gene lists SGHAT and FQNNGV. Trimming removed 8 bases from V and 3 bases from J; the gene matches leave 5 bases unexplained. Measured from the cysteine to the phenylalanine, the CDR3 is 13 residues long. This entry keeps only the CDR3 DNA: 39 bases, framed from base 1. The sequenced material came from peripheral blood. The receptor's source is a man aged 70-80 years with active or convalescent COVID-19. The chain uses TRBV11-2 and TRBJ2-3; 7 bases in the junction line up with TRBD2. The CDR3 loop reads CASPGGGTDTQYF. The sequenced DNA: TGTGCCAGCCCTGGCGGGGGAACAGATACGCAGTATTTT.